The subject of this entry is one T cell receptor beta chain. The antigen is unknown. The data originate from a study of T cell responses to AZD1222 COVID-19 vaccine. Study outcomes and limitations: Only five or six people who got AZD1222 tested seropositive at baseline. Donors were mostly white British, more females; clonal diversity possibly underestimated.

Data came from immunoSEQ multiplex PCR; TCRdb stores just in-frame clones and leaves some out. This table holds more than 85,000 clones, 85% to 90% found once. The CDR3 runs 15 residues. V shed 4 bases and J 9 bases; nucleotides not matched to a gene: 10. Germline assignment: CDR1 SGHRS and CDR2 YFSETQ. This chain uses TRBV5-1 with TRBJ2-1; 10 bases are shared with TRBD2. The TCR comes from an adult who received the AZD1222 COVID-19 vaccine. The sample in question was peripheral blood, obtained 28 days after the second AZD1222 dose. The CDR3 loop is CASSPPGLAWGEQFF. The CDR3 region has the DNA TGCGCCAGCAGCCCACCGGGACTAGCGTGGGGTGAGCAGTTCTTC. Looking up the rest from reference TRBV5-1 and TRBJ2-1 gives the full variable domain: KAGVTQTPRYLIKTRGQQVTLSCSPISGHRSVSWYQQTPGQGLQFLFEYFSETQRNKGNFPGRFSGRQFSNSRSEMNVSTLELGDSALYLCASSPPGLAWGEQFFGPGTRLTVL.